This T cell receptor (beta chain) emerged from a study of T cells expressing NK-cell markers. For each CDR3 protein, TCRdb gives one entry from its re-call of the 5' RACE reads, without DNA. This repertoire includes around 470,000 distinct CDR3 sequences. Germline-derived CDR1 and CDR2 are LGHNA and YNFKEQ. The CDR3 spans 15 residues. This clonotype was obtained from a woman aged 50 to 60 in good health. The chain employs TRBV4-2 and TRBJ1-4; without DNA, the TCRdb call of TRBD1 cannot be checked. Sequencing used blood T cells: a sorted CD56 or NKG2C T cell subset, CD4+ or CD8+ T cells, or bulk PBMC T cells (not recorded which). CDR3 region: CASSQEEGTDEKLFF.